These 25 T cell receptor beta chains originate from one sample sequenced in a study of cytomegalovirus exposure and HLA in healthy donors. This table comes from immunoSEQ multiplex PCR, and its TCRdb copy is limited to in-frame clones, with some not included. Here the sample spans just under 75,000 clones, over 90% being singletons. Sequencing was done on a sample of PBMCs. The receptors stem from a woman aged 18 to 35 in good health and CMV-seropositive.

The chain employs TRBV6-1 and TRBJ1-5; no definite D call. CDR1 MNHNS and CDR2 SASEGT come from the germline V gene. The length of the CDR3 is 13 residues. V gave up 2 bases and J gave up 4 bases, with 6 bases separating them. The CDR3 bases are TGTGCCAGCAGTGAAAGAGGGAATCAGCCCCAGCATTTT. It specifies CASSERGNQPQHF.

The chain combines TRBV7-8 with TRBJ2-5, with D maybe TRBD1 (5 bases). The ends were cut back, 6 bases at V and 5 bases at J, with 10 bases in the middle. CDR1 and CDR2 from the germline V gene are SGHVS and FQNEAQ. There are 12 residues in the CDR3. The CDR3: CASRGLGETQYF. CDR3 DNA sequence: TGTGCCAGCAGGGGGCTGGGGGAGACCCAGTACTTC.

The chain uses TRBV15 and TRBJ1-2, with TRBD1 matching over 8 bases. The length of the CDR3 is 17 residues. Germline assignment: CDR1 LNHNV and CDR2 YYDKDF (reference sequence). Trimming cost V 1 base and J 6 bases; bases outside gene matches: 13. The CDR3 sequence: CATSRGAGGPDSDGYTF. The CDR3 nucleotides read TGTGCCACCAGCAGAGGGGCAGGGGGCCCCGATAGCGATGGCTACACCTTC.

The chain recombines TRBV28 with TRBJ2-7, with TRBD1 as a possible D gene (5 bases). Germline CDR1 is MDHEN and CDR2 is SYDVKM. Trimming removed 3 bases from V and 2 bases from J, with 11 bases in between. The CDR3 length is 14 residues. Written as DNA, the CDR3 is TGTGCCAGCAGTTTTATCCAGGGTGCCTACGAGCAGTACTTC. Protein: CASSFIQGAYEQYF. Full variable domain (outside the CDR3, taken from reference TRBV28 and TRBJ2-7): DVKVTQSSRYLVKRTGEKVFLECVQDMDHENMFWYRQDPGLGLRLIYFSYDVKMKEKGDIPEGYSVSREKKERFSLILESASTNQTSMYLCASSFIQGAYEQYFGPGTRLTVT.

This chain's CDR3 is CASKRSGASNTGELFF. The CDR3 DNA follows: TGCGCCAGCAAACGAAGTGGAGCTTCGAACACCGGGGAGCTGTTTTTT. This rearrangement joins TRBV5-1 to TRBJ2-2; the D is unclear. Germline assignment: CDR1 SGHRS and CDR2 YFSETQ. The CDR3 extends over 16 amino acids. The V end lost 6 bases, the J end lost 0 bases, and 15 bases lay between the germline ends.

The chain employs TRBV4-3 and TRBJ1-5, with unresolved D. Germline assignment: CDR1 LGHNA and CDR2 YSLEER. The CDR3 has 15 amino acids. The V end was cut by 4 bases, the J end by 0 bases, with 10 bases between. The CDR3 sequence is CASSPERYSNQPQHF. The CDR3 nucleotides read TGCGCCAGCAGCCCCGAGAGATATAGCAATCAGCCCCAGCATTTT.

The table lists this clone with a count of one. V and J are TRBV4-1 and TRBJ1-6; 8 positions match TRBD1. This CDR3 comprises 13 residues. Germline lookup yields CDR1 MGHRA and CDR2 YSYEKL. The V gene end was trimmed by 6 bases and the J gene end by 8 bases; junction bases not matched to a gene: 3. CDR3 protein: CASRQTGDSPLHF. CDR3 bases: TGCGCCAGCAGACAGACAGGGGATTCACCCCTCCACTTT.

The CDR3 nucleotides read TGTGCCAGCAGCTTACAGGGGCAAAACACCGGGGAGCTGTTTTTT. Protein product: CASSLQGQNTGELFF. The chain uses TRBV7-2 and TRBJ2-2; TRBD1 might be the D (6 bases). Germline V gives CDR1 SGHTA, CDR2 FQGNSA. The CDR3 sequence is 15 residues long. V lost 2 bases to trimming and J lost 2 bases, with 9 bases between them.

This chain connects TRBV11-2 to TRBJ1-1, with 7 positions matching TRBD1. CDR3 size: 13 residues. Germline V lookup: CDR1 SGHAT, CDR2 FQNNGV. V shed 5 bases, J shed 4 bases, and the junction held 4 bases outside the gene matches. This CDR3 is CASSQTGFTEAFF. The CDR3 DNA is TGTGCCAGCAGCCAGACAGGGTTCACTGAAGCTTTCTTT.

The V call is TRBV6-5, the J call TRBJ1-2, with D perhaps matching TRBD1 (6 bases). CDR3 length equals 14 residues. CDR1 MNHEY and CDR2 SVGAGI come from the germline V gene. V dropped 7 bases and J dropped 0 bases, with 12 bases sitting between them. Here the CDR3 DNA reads TGTGCCAGCAACAAACACAGGGCTAACTATGGCTACACCTTC. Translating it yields CASNKHRANYGYTF.

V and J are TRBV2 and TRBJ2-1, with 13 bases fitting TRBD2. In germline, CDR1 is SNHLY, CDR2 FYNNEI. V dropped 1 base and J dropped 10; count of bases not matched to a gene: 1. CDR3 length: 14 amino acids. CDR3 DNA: TGTGCCAGCAGTGAAGAACTAGCGGGGGGGGAGCAGTTCTTC. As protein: CASSEELAGGEQFF.

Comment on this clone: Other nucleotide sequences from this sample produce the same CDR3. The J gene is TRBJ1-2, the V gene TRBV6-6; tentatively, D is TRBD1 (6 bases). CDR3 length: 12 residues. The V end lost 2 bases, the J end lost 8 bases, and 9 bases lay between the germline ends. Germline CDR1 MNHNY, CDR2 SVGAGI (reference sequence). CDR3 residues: CASSYAGDGYTF. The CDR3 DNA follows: TGTGCCAGCAGTTACGCAGGGGACGGCTACACCTTC.

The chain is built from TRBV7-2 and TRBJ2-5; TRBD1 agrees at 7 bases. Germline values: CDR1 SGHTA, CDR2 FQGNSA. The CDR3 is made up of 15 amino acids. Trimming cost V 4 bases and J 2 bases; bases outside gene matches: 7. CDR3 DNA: TGTGCCAGCAGCTCGACAGGGTCTTGGCAAGAGACCCAGTACTTC. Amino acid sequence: CASSSTGSWQETQYF.

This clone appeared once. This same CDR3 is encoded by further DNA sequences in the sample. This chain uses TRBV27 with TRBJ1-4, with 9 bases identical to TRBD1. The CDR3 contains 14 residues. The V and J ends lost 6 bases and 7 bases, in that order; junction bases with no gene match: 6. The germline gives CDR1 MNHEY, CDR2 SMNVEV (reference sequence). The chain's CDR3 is CASRVQGASEKLFF. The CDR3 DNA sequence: TGTGCCAGCAGGGTACAGGGGGCTAGTGAAAAACTGTTTTTT.

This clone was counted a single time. DNA of the CDR3: TGTGCCACCCGAGGGGGCCGCACTGAAGCTTTCTTT. Amino acid sequence: CATRGGRTEAFF. This chain uses TRBV6-1 with TRBJ1-1, with 7 bases identical to TRBD1. The CDR3 totals 12 residues. V was clipped by 10 bases and J by 4 bases; unmatched bases: 6. Germline values: CDR1 MNHNS, CDR2 SASEGT.

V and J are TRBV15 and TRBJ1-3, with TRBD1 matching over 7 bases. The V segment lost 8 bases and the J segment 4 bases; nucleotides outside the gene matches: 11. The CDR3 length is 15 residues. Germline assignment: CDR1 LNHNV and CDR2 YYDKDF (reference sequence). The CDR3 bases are TGTGCCACCGAACGGACAGGCGCGAGGGGAAACACCATATATTTT. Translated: CATERTGARGNTIYF.

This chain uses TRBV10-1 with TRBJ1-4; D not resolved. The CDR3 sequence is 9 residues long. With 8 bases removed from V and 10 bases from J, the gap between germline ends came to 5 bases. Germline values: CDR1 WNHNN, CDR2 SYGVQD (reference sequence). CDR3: CASPGKLFF. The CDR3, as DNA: TGCGCCAGCCCCGGAAAACTGTTTTTT.

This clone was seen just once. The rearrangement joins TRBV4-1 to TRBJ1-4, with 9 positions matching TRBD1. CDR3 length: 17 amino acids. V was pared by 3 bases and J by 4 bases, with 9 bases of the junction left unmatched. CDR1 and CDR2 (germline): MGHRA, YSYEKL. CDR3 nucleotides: TGCGCCAGCAGCCACCCGGGACAGGGACCAGATAATGAAAAACTGTTTTTT. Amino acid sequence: CASSHPGQGPDNEKLFF.

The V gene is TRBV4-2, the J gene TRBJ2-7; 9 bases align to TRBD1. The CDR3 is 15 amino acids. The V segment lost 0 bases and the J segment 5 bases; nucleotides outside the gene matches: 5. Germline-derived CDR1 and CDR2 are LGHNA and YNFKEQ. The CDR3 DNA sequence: TGTGCCAGCAGCCAAGATGAGGACAGGGGCGACGAGCAGTACTTC. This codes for CASSQDEDRGDEQYF.

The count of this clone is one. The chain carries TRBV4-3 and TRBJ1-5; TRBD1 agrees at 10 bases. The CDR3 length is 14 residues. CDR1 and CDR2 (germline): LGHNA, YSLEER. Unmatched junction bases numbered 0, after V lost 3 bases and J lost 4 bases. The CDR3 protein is CASSQDRGNQPQHF. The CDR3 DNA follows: TGCGCCAGCAGCCAGGACAGGGGGAATCAGCCCCAGCATTTT.

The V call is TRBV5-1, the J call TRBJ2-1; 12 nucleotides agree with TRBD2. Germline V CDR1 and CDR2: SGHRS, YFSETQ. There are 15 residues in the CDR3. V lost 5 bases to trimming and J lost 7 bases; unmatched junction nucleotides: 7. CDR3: CASSPGLAGSNEQFF. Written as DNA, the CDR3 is TGCGCCAGCAGTCCAGGACTAGCGGGATCTAATGAGCAGTTCTTC.

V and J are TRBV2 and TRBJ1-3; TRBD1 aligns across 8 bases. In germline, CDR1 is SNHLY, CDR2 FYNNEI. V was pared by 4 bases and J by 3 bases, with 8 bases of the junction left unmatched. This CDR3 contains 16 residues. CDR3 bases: TGTGCCAGCAGTGCCAGGACAGGGAACTTTGGAAACACCATATATTTT. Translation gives CASSARTGNFGNTIYF. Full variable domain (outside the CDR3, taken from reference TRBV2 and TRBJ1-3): EPEVTQTPSHQVTQMGQEVILRCVPISNHLYFYWYRQILGQKVEFLVSFYNNEISEKSEIFDDQFSVERPDGSNFTLKIRSTKLEDSAMYFCASSARTGNFGNTIYFGEGSWLTVV.

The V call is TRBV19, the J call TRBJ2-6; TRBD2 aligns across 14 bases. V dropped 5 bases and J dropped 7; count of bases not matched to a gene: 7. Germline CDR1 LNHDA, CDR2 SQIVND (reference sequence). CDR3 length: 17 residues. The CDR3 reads CASSAGLAGGGANVLTF. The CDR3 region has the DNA TGTGCCAGTAGTGCCGGACTAGCGGGGGGAGGTGCCAACGTCCTGACTTTC.

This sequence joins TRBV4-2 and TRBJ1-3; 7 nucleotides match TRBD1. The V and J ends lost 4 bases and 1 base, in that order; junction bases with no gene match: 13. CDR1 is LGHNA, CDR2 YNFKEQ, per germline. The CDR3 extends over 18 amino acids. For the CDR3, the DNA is TGTGCCAGCAGCCCCCAAAGGGGGCCAGGAAAGTCTGGAAACACCATATATTTT. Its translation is CASSPQRGPGKSGNTIYF.

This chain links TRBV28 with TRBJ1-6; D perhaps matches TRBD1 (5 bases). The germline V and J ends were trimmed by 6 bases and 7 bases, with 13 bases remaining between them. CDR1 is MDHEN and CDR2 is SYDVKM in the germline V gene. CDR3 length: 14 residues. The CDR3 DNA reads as TGTGCCAGCAGGAGTAGGGACTACAATTCACCCCTCCACTTT. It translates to CASRSRDYNSPLHF.